In its sample, the clone carrying this T cell receptor (beta chain) was seen many times. Its target is unknown. The data derive from a study of Graves' ophthalmopathy and Graves' hyperthyroidism. Broader study findings: Sensitivity of 65% to 71% and specificity of about 72% were achieved by the model that predicted ophthalmopathy progression. Detected in blood as well were most expanded thyroid clonotypes with frequency above 0.001.

V lost 5 bases, J lost 1 base, and 6 bases stayed unmatched. Germline CDR1 and CDR2: MNHEY and SVGEGT. This CDR3 spans 16 amino acids. RNA transcripts were the source from which TCR beta CDR3 regions were amplified. RT-PCR in the first round used HTBI primers; a second-round multiplex PCR followed. TCRdb reprocessed the multiplex PCR reads with MiXCR, giving one entry per CDR3 protein. This repertoire shows hundreds of thousands of distinct CDR3 sequences, 15% found once; its top ten account for about 7%. Certain patients, namely those with other autoimmune diseases, uncontrolled infections, pregnancy or lactation, were excluded. The diagnosis combined clinical symptoms, thyroxine, TRAb, thyroid ultrasound and orbital computed tomography scans.

The rearrangement uses TRBV6-2 or TRBV6-3 and TRBJ2-2; 8 bases are a match to TRBD1. The sample consisted of peripheral blood. This TCR came from a woman under 30 with stable Graves' hyperthyroidism. In DNA, the CDR3 is TGTGCCAGCAGTCACCGCGGGACAGGGAACACCGGGGAGCTGTTTTTT. This codes for CASSHRGTGNTGELFF.